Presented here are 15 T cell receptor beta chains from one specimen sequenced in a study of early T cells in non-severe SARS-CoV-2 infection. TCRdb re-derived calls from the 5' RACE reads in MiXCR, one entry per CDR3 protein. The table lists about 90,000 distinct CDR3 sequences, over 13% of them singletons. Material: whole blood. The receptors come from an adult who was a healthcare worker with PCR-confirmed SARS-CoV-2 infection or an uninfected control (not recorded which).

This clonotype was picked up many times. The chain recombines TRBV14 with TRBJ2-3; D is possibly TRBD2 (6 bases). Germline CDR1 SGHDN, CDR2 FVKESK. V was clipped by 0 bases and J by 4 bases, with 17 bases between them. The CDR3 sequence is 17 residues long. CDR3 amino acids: CASSQDKVRGGADTQYF. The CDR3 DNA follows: TGTGCCAGCAGCCAAGATAAGGTTCGCGGAGGGGCAGATACGCAGTATTTT.

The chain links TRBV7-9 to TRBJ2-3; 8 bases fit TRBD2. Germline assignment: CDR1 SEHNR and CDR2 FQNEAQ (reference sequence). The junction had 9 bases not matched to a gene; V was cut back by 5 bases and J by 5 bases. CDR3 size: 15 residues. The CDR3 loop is CASSALAAMVDTQYF. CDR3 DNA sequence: TGTGCCAGCAGCGCACTAGCGGCCATGGTAGATACGCAGTATTTT.

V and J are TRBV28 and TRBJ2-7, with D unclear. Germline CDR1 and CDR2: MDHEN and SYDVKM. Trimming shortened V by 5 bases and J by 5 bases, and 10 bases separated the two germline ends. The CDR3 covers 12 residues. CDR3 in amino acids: CASSRERHEQYF. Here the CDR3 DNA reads TGTGCCAGCAGTCGAGAGAGGCACGAGCAGTACTTC.

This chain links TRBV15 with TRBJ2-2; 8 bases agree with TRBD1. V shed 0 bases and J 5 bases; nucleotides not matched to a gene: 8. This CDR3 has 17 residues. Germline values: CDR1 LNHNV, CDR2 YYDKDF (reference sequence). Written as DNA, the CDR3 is TGTGCCACCAGCAGAGATGCCCAGGGGGCACGGACCGGGGAGCTGTTTTTT. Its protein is CATSRDAQGARTGELFF.

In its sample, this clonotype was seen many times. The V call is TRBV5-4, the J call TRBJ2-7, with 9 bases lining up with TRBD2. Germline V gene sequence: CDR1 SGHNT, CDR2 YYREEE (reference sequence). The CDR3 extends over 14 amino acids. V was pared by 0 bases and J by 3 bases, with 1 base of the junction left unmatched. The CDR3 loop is CASSLGTSVYEQYF. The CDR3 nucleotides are TGTGCCAGCAGCTTGGGGACTAGCGTCTACGAGCAGTACTTC.

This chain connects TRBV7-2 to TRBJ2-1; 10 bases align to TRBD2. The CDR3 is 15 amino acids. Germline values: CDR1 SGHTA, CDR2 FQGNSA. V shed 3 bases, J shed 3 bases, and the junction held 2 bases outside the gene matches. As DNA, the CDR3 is TGTGCCAGCAGCTTGGGACTAGCGCGCTACAATGAGCAGTTCTTC. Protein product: CASSLGLARYNEQFF. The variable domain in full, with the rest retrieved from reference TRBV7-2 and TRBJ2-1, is GAGVSQSPSNKVTEKGKDVELRCDPISGHTALYWYRQSLGQGLEFLIYFQGNSAPDKSGLPSDRFSAERTGGSVSTLTIQRTQQEDSAVYLCASSLGLARYNEQFFGPGTRLTVL.

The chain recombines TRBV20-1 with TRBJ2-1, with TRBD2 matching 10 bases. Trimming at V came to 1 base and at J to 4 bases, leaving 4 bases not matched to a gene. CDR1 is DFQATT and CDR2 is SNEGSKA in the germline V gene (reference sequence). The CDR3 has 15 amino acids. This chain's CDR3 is CSARGTSGEYNEQFF. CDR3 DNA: TGCAGTGCTAGAGGGACTAGCGGAGAATACAATGAGCAGTTCTTC.

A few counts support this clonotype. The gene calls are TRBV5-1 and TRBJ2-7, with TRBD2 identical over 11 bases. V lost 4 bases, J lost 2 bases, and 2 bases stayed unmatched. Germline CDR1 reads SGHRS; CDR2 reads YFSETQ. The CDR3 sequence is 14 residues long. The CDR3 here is CASSQTSGTYEQYF. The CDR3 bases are TGCGCCAGCAGCCAGACTAGCGGGACCTACGAGCAGTACTTC.

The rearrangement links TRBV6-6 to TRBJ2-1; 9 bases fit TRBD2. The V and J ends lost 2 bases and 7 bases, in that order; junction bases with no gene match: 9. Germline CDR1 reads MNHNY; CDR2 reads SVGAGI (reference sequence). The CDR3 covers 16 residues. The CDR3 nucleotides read TGTGCCAGCAGTTACGGGGCTCGGCTAGCGGGGAATGAGCAGTTCTTC. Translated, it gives CASSYGARLAGNEQFF.

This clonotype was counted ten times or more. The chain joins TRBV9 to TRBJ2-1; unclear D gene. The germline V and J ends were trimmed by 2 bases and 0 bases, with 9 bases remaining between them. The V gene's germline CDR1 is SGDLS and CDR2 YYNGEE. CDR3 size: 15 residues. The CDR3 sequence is CASSVGSSSYNEQFF. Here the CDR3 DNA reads TGTGCCAGCAGCGTTGGGTCCAGCTCCTACAATGAGCAGTTCTTC.

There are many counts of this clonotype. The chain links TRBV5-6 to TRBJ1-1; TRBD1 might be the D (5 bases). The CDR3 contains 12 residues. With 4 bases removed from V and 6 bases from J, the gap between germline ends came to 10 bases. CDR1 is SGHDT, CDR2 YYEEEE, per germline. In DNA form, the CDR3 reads TGTGCCAGCAGCGGGGGACTGCCTGAAGCTTTCTTT. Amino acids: CASSGGLPEAFF.

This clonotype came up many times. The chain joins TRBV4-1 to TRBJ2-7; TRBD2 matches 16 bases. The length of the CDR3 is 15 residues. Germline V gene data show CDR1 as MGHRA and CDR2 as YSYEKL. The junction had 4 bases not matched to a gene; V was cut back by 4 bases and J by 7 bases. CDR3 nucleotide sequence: TGCGCCAGCAGCCTGGGACTAGCGGGAGGGGGGGAGCAGTACTTC. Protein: CASSLGLAGGGEQYF.

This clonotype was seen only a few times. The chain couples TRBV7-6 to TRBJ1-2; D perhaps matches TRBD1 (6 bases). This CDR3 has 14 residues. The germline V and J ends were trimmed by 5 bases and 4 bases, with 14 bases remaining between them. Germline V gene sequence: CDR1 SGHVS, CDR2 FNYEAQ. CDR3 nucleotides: TGTGCCAGCAGCCGGACAGCGCAAAGCTATGGCTACACCTTC. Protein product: CASSRTAQSYGYTF.

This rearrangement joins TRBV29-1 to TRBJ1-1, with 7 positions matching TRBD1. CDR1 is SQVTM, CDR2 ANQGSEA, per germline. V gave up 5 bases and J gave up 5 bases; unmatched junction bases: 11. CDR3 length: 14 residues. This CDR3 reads CSVSTGTGGTEAFF. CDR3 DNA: TGCAGCGTTTCGACAGGGACCGGGGGAACTGAAGCTTTCTTT. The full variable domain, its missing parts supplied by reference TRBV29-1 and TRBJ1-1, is SAVISQKPSRDICQRGTSLTIQCQVDSQVTMMFWYRQQPGQSLTLIATANQGSEATYESGFVIDKFPISRPNLTFSTLTVSNMSPEDSSIYLCSVSTGTGGTEAFFGQGTRLTVV.

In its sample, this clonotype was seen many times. The DNA of the CDR3 is TGTGCCAGCAGCTTTCGGCTAAGCAGTACCAACACTGAAGCTTTCTTT. This gives the protein CASSFRLSSTNTEAFF. This sequence joins TRBV7-2 and TRBJ1-1; D is uncertain. CDR1 is SGHTA and CDR2 is FQGNSA in the germline V gene. CDR3 size: 16 residues. V lost 3 bases, J lost 2 bases, and 16 bases lay in between.